This TCR beta chain emerged from a study of Ad26.COV2.S vaccination and SARS-CoV-2 variants (dated by TCRdb to the early 2020s). Turning to the overall study: Donors in the vaccine arm were drawn from COV1001, a phase I-IIa trial of Ad26.COV2.S in healthy adults that was multicentre, randomized, double-blind and placebo-controlled. Ad26.COV2.S was given intramuscularly at 5x10^10 or 1x10^11 viral particles, as a single shot or as two shots 56 days apart. TCRbeta repertoire sequencing served as the tool for gauging how specific and how broad the SARS-CoV-2-reactive T cell receptors were following Ad26.COV2.S vaccination. Participants in the trial were split at random into five groups of five each, receiving low-dose or high-dose Ad26.COV2.S once or twice, or else placebo on both occasions. A total of approximately 32 samples were included in the TCR-sequenced set, comprising about 20 Ad26.COV2.S vaccine recipients, 5 placebo recipients and 8 SARS-CoV-2 convalescent individuals. Blinding of investigators to trial group allocation was maintained during experiments and outcome assessment.

The research as a whole found: According to the authors, total T cell responses may have been underestimated by the TCR breadth and depth analyses. The study lacked the statistical power to compare responses across vaccine doses or regimens. After vaccination, substantial breadth of spike-specific CD8+ and CD4+ T cell responses was reported. Comparable non-spike TCR breadth was observed between vaccine and placebo recipients, consistent with only spike being contained in the vaccine. Ad26.COV2.S recipients had higher spike-specific TCR breadth than placebo recipients (P = 0.0014).

About this clone itself: Its recognized antigen is unknown. One base away there is no much larger clone; base qualities are not given.

The sample's treatment or condition label, in plain terms: around 19 received Ad26.COV2.S at low or high dose, single or two shots; several received placebo; per-sample allocation not given. For vaccine and placebo recipients, the sequenced repertoires came from samples collected on day 63 after the first injection. Cohort 1b enrolled about two dozen adults aged 18-55 years at a single site in Boston, USA, between 29 July and 7 August 2020. Ad26.COV2.S was a replication-incompetent adenovirus type 26 vector that expressed a prefusion-stabilized SARS-CoV-2 spike protein derived from the original Wuhan strain. TCRbeta CDR3 regions were sequenced with the immunoSEQ Assay. After extraction, genomic DNA underwent amplification by bias-controlled multiplex PCR, followed by high-throughput sequencing. As for how the authors treated the data: To quantify the absolute abundance of each unique TCRbeta CDR3 region, sequences were collapsed and filtered. Usable DNA was measured by amplifying reference genes present in all nucleated cells, and TCRbeta template counts were normalized to that usable DNA to estimate T cell fraction. Repertoire TCRs were annotated as SARS-CoV-2-specific when V gene, CDR3 amino acid sequence and J gene were exactly matched to a known reactive TCR set. The reference SARS-CoV-2 TCR set was obtained from MIRA and was filtered for enrichment in COVID-19-positive ImmuneCODE repertoires, whereby public or cross-reactive TCRs were removed. Using the MIRA antigens, annotated TCRs were further analysed by specific ORF or by position within an ORF. Breadth was defined as annotated unique rearrangements over total unique productive rearrangements; depth was the summed frequency of those rearrangements. Two-sided Wilcoxon rank-sum tests were applied when comparing TCR breadth between groups. TCRdb provides this immuneACCESS table in a form limited to in-frame rearrangements. Some clones are lacking; in checked studies, under half of them reflect an unresolved V gene, and why the rest are absent is not known. The V and J calls and clone size were taken over from that table, and D and trimming were inferred from the DNA. For this sample there are hundreds of thousands of clones; 87% appear just once. The top ten constitute around 3.5% of the sample.

The clonotype comes from a person aged 18-60 years who received the Ad26.COV2.S COVID-19 vaccine or a placebo. The input for sequencing was peripheral blood, taken in a trial of Ad26.COV2.S vaccine versus placebo.

The sequence in DNA is TGTGCCAGCAGTGAACTTTTCTCAACCTACGAGCAGTACTTC. The resulting protein is CASSELFSTYEQYF. The chain is assembled from TRBV2 and TRBJ2-7; the D gene is not confidently resolved. The germline V gene supplies CDR1 SNHLY and CDR2 FYNNEI. Counted from cysteine to phenylalanine, this CDR3 has 14 amino acids. Only the CDR3 DNA is retained, 42 bases long and in frame from the first base. V is cut by 2 bases and J by 2 bases, and the space between the germline ends is 10 bases.